The 27 T cell receptor beta chains below all came from one sample that was sequenced in a study of post-analysis software for immune sequencing data. Notes on the study in general: Controls had lower frequencies than patients of five or six TRBV segments, which included TRBV5-6, TRBV5-1 and TRBV20-1.

The antigens of these receptors remain unknown. cDNA libraries for TCR beta contained unique molecular identifiers. TCRdb ran MiXCR on the PCR reads and lists one entry per CDR3 protein. The table lists some 690,000 distinct CDR3 sequences, approximately 60% of them singletons. The sequencing input was blood. Source of these receptors: a girl between 2 and 10 years old with multiple sclerosis.

This clonotype was counted a single time. The CDR3 reads CASSYRDRGRFENIQYF. CDR3 bases: TGTGCCAGCAGCTACCGGGACAGGGGGCGATTTGAAAACATTCAGTACTTC. This chain uses TRBV7-2 with TRBJ2-4, with 12 bases identical to TRBD1. J was trimmed by 5 bases and V by 4 bases; bases with no gene match: 9. This CDR3 has 17 amino acids. CDR1 SGHTA and CDR2 FQGNSA come from the germline V gene.

The genes are TRBV6-1 and TRBJ2-1; D may match TRBD1 or TRBD2 (5 bases each). V was cut by 3 bases and J by 4 bases, with 13 bases left in between. The CDR3 covers 15 residues. Germline-derived CDR1 and CDR2 are MNHNS and SASEGT. The CDR3 reads CASSDGTWGYNEQFF. The DNA of the CDR3 is TGTGCCAGCAGTGACGGGACCTGGGGGTACAATGAGCAGTTCTTC.

The J gene is TRBJ1-2, the V gene TRBV4-1; D call uncertain. V lost 1 base and J lost 4, with 13 bases in between. Germline CDR1 reads MGHRA; CDR2 reads YSYEKL. There are 15 residues in the CDR3. DNA for the CDR3: TGCGCCAGCAGCCAAGTCATGGGGTCGGCCTATGGCTACACCTTC. Protein sequence: CASSQVMGSAYGYTF.

The chain is built from TRBV5-1 and TRBJ1-1, with D uncertain. Trimming left V 3 bases short and J 6 bases short, with 9 bases between. This CDR3 region has 12 residues. Germline assignment: CDR1 SGHRS and CDR2 YFSETQ. The CDR3 spells CASSSGPSEAFF. For the CDR3, the DNA is TGCGCCAGCAGCTCTGGACCTTCTGAAGCTTTCTTT.

In its sample, this clonotype was seen a few times. The chain joins TRBV6-6 to TRBJ2-3; 9 nucleotides align to TRBD2. The CDR3 is made up of 13 amino acids. CDR1 and CDR2 (germline): MNHNY, SVGAGI (reference sequence). J was trimmed by 5 bases and V by 6 bases; bases with no gene match: 3. CDR3 region: CASSQRGVDTQYF. The CDR3, as DNA: TGTGCCAGCAGCCAGCGGGGGGTAGATACGCAGTATTTT.

This clonotype appeared a few times. This chain joins TRBV2 and TRBJ2-1, with 12 bases fitting TRBD2. In germline, CDR1 is SNHLY, CDR2 FYNNEI. The CDR3 totals 19 residues. J was trimmed by 9 bases and V by 0 bases; bases with no gene match: 15. DNA for the CDR3: TGTGCCAGCAGTGAAGCGCTTCAAACGAGACTAGCGGGGGTAATTGAGCAGTTCTTC. It is translated as CASSEALQTRLAGVIEQFF.

Regarding this clonotype: This is likely a read error, given that the CDR3 carries no conserved phenylalanine or tryptophan at its end. V usage is TRBV20-1 and J usage is TRBJ1-2; 7 nucleotides align to TRBD1. This CDR3 has 13 residues. The trim removed 6 bases at V and 5 bases at J, leaving 9 bases unmatched. Germline-derived CDR1 and CDR2 are DFQATT and SNEGSKA (reference sequence). This chain's CDR3 is CSAARPQGYGYTS. The CDR3, as DNA: TGCAGTGCGGCAAGACCACAGGGGTATGGCTACACCTCC.

The CDR3 loop is CAPEDTQYF. The CDR3 bases are TGTGCCCCGGAAGATACGCAGTATTTT. The genes are TRBV6-4 and TRBJ2-3; D is uncertain. V lost 11 bases and J 5 bases, leaving 5 bases between the germline ends. This CDR3 spans 9 amino acids. From germline, CDR1 is MRHNA and CDR2 SNTAGT.

The V gene is TRBV7-9, the J gene TRBJ2-5, with D possibly called TRBD1 or TRBD2 (5 bases each). Per the germline V gene, CDR1 is SEHNR and CDR2 is FQNEAQ (reference sequence). The CDR3 has 14 residues. Trimming removed 7 bases at V and 0 bases at J, with 12 bases between. CDR3 DNA sequence: TGTGCCAGCACAACCGGGACGGACCAAGAGACCCAGTACTTC. It translates to CASTTGTDQETQYF. Filled out from reference TRBV7-9 and TRBJ2-5, the complete variable domain reads DTGVSQNPRHKITKRGQNVTFRCDPISEHNRLYWYRQTLGQGPEFLTYFQNEAQLEKSRLLSDRFSAERPKGSFSTLEIQRTEQGDSAMYLCASTTGTDQETQYFGPGTRLLVL.

This clonotype was counted a single time. The chain carries TRBV5-1 and TRBJ2-1; unclear D gene. CDR1 and CDR2 (germline): SGHRS, YFSETQ. V was cut by 2 bases and J by 8 bases, with 14 bases left in between. The CDR3 is 14 residues long. CDR3 protein: CASSFFGQQDEQFF. In DNA form, the CDR3 reads TGCGCCAGCAGCTTTTTCGGGCAGCAGGATGAGCAGTTCTTC.

This chain joins TRBV7-9 and TRBJ1-2; TRBD1 agrees at 8 bases. The CDR3 spans 13 residues. V lost 6 bases and J lost 12; bases outside the gene matches: 12. Germline V gene data show CDR1 as SEHNR and CDR2 as FQNEAQ (reference sequence). DNA of the CDR3: TGTGCCAGCAGTTTGGACAGGGTCGGCGGCCACACCTTC. Its protein is CASSLDRVGGHTF. The complete variable domain, with remaining parts taken from reference TRBV7-9 and TRBJ1-2, reads DTGVSQNPRHKITKRGQNVTFRCDPISEHNRLYWYRQTLGQGPEFLTYFQNEAQLEKSRLLSDRFSAERPKGSFSTLEIQRTEQGDSAMYLCASSLDRVGGHTFGSGTRLTVV.

This clonotype has just a few counts. A junction end diverges from the germline sequence, so it may reflect a read error. V and J are TRBV14 and TRBJ1-2; D not resolved. This CDR3 contains 14 residues. From germline, CDR1 is SGHDN and CDR2 FVKESK. CDR3 in amino acids: CASGQPGLNYGYTF. The CDR3 DNA reads as TGTGCCAGCGGCCAACCGGGCCTTAACTATGGCTACACCTTC.

CDR3 protein: CASRNSADTQYF. The CDR3 region has the DNA TGCGCCAGCAGGAACTCCGCCGATACGCAGTATTTT. The chain uses TRBV5-1 and TRBJ2-3, with D unclear. The CDR3 has 12 residues. Germline V gene data show CDR1 as SGHRS and CDR2 as YFSETQ. Trimming took off 5 bases at V and 6 bases at J, with 10 bases between the two ends.

This clonotype came up a few times. The chain is built from TRBV29-1 and TRBJ2-7; D is possibly TRBD1 (5 bases). The CDR3 runs to 13 residues. Germline V CDR1 and CDR2: SQVTM, ANQGSEA. Trimming cost V 4 bases and J 3 bases, with 13 bases left between them. This CDR3 is CSVGPGSFYEQYF. Here the CDR3 DNA reads TGCAGCGTTGGTCCAGGGTCGTTCTACGAGCAGTACTTC.

The CDR3 DNA follows: TGTGCCAGCACAAGCTCCGGGCGCGATACGCAGTATTTT. This translates into CASTSSGRDTQYF. The V and J genes are TRBV5-6 and TRBJ2-3; no firm D call. The germline V and J ends were trimmed by 6 bases and 6 bases, with 14 bases remaining between them. This CDR3 is built from 13 residues. From germline, CDR1 is SGHDT and CDR2 YYEEEE.

The count of this clonotype is one. CDR3 in DNA: TGCAGTGCTAGCCCGGGACAGGGGAAGGGAGGCAATCAGCCCCAGCATTTT. Amino acids: CSASPGQGKGGNQPQHF. The chain is built from TRBV20-1 and TRBJ1-5; 10 bases align to TRBD1. CDR3 size: 17 residues. Germline lookup yields CDR1 DFQATT and CDR2 SNEGSKA (reference sequence). The junction had 10 bases not matched to a gene; V was cut back by 3 bases and J by 2 bases.

This chain uses TRBV27 with TRBJ1-2, with a tentative D call TRBD1 (6 bases). This CDR3 has 17 amino acids. V shed 4 bases and J shed 2 bases, with 20 bases lying between them. CDR1 and CDR2 (germline): MNHEY, SMNVEV (reference sequence). This CDR3 reads CASSSRQANPLNYGYTF. DNA of the CDR3: TGTGCCAGCAGTTCCCGACAGGCAAACCCTTTAAACTATGGCTACACCTTC.

This clonotype was counted between two and nine times. The rearrangement links TRBV6-5 to TRBJ2-6; D could derive from TRBD1 or TRBD2 (5 bases each). Germline lookup yields CDR1 MNHEY and CDR2 SVGAGI. The V end was cut by 5 bases, the J end by 4 bases, with 12 bases between. There are 15 residues in the CDR3. Written as DNA, the CDR3 is TGTGCCAGCAGTCACGAGGGGTGGGGGGCCAACGTCCTGACTTTC. Translated: CASSHEGWGANVLTF.

This clonotype was picked up one time. The chain has TRBV7-2 and TRBJ2-6, with TRBD1 matching over 8 bases. The CDR3 runs to 18 residues. After removal of 2 bases from V and 1 base from J, the junction contained 7 bases not matched to a gene. In germline, CDR1 is SGHTA, CDR2 FQGNSA. The chain's CDR3 is CASSLPEDRASGANVLTF. In DNA, the CDR3 is TGTGCCAGCAGCTTACCTGAGGACAGGGCGTCTGGGGCCAACGTCCTGACTTTC.

The genes are TRBV10-3 and TRBJ2-7, with D maybe TRBD2 (6 bases). Germline values: CDR1 ENHRY, CDR2 SYGVKD. This CDR3 is 15 amino acids long. V gave up 6 bases and J gave up 5 bases, with 20 bases separating them. Here the CDR3 reads CAISPLSGRKDEQYF. CDR3 bases: TGTGCCATCAGCCCTCTTAGTGGGAGGAAGGACGAGCAGTACTTC.

The genes are TRBV12-3 or TRBV12-4 and TRBJ2-1; D may be TRBD2 (7 bases). The CDR3 runs to 16 residues. Trimming removed 6 bases at V and 2 bases at J, with 17 bases between. The CDR3 DNA reads as TGTGCCAGCAGCCCTTTAGGGGGGGCTACCTACAATGAGCAGTTCTTC. Protein product: CASSPLGGATYNEQFF.

This sequence joins TRBV9 and TRBJ1-5, with unresolved D. Germline assignment: CDR1 SGDLS and CDR2 YYNGEE. Deletions cut 3 bases from V and 3 bases from J, with 13 bases between. This CDR3 has 15 residues. The CDR3 sequence: CASSALAGYNQPQHF. The CDR3 DNA is TGTGCCAGCAGCGCCTTAGCGGGGTACAATCAGCCCCAGCATTTT.

This clonotype was observed many times. The CDR3 DNA sequence: TGTGCCAGCAGCTTCCCCCGGCAGGGGAACGAGCAGTACTTC. Its protein is CASSFPRQGNEQYF. The chain joins TRBV7-9 to TRBJ2-7, with a tentative D call TRBD1 (6 bases). The CDR3 is made up of 14 amino acids. In germline, CDR1 is SEHNR, CDR2 FQNEAQ (reference sequence). The V gene lost 3 bases and the J gene lost 5 bases, with 14 bases spanning the gap.

The J gene is TRBJ2-7, the V gene TRBV6-1; weak D call: TRBD2 (5 bases). V was clipped by 5 bases and J by 0 bases, with 11 bases between them. CDR3 size: 14 residues. Per the germline V gene, CDR1 is MNHNS and CDR2 is SASEGT. The CDR3 DNA reads TGTGCCAGCAGTAATAGCGCAGACTCCTACGAGCAGTACTTC. Translating gives CASSNSADSYEQYF.

V and J are TRBV20-1 and TRBJ2-3, with 9 bases aligning to TRBD1. CDR3 length: 15 residues. V dropped 3 bases and J dropped 3; count of bases not matched to a gene: 7. Germline CDR1 is DFQATT and CDR2 is SNEGSKA (reference sequence). The CDR3 region has the DNA TGCAGTGCTAGGGTCCGGGACAGGGCGACAGATACGCAGTATTTT. This translates into CSARVRDRATDTQYF.

The chain joins TRBV5-1 to TRBJ2-2; D may be TRBD1 (6 bases). This CDR3 spans 16 amino acids. CDR1 and CDR2 from the germline V gene are SGHRS and YFSETQ. V was clipped by 0 bases and J by 5 bases, with 14 bases between them. CDR3: CASSLATGMETGELFF. CDR3 in DNA: TGCGCCAGCAGCTTGGCCACAGGGATGGAAACCGGGGAGCTGTTTTTT.

The chain combines TRBV4-1 with TRBJ2-5; D is possibly TRBD2 (5 bases). Germline CDR1 and CDR2: MGHRA and YSYEKL. This CDR3 contains 15 residues. The ends were cut back, 0 bases at V and 2 bases at J, with 10 bases in the middle. As DNA, the CDR3 is TGCGCCAGCAGCCAAGAGGGAGAGGAACAAGAGACCCAGTACTTC. This encodes CASSQEGEEQETQYF.